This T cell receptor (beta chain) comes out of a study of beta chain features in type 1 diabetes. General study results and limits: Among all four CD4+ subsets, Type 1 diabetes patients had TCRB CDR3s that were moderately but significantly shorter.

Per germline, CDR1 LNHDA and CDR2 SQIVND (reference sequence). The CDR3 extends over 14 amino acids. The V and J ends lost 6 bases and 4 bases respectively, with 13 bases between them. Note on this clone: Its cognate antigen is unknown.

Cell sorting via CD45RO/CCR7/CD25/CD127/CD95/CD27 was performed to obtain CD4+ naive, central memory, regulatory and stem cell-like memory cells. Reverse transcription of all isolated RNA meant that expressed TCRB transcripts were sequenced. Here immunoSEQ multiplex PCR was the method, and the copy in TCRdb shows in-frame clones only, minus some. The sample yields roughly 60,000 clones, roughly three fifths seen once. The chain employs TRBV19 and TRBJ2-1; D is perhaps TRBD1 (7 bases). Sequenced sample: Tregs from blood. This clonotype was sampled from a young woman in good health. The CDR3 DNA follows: TGTGCCAGTAGGAGCAGGGGGGAATACAATGAGCAGTTCTTC. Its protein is CASRSRGEYNEQFF.